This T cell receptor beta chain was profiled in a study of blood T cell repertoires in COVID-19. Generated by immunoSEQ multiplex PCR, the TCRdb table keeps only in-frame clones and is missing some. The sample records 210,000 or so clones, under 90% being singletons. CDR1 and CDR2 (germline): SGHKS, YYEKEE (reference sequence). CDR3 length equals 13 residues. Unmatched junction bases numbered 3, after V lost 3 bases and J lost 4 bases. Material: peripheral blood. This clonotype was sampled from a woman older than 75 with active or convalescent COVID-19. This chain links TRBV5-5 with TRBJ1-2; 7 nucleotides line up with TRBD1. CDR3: CASSSGQSYGYTF. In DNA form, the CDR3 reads TGTGCCAGCAGCTCGGGACAGTCCTATGGCTACACCTTC. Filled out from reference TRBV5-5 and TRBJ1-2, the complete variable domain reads DAGVTQSPTHLIKTRGQQVTLRCSPISGHKSVSWYQQVLGQGPQFIFQYYEKEERGRGNFPDRFSARQFPNYSSELNVNALLLGDSALYLCASSSGQSYGYTFGSGTRLTVV.